The source of this T cell receptor (beta chain) is a study of cytomegalovirus exposure and HLA in healthy donors. PCR involved 60 Vbeta and 13 Jbeta primers. Assay used: immunoSEQ multiplex PCR; TCRdb lists only in-frame clones, some missing. The sample has 130,000 or so clones, about three quarters seen once. Germline V gene lookup returns CDR1 SGHTA and CDR2 FQGTGA. There are 16 residues in the CDR3. The V end was cut by 3 bases, the J end by 2 bases, with 13 bases between. The sequence came from a man aged 25-40 years in good health and CMV-seronegative. V is TRBV7-3 and J is TRBJ2-2; the D gene is possibly TRBD2 (6 bases). Sequenced material: PBMCs. The CDR3 DNA reads TGTGCCAGCAGCTTCACGGGAGAATTAAACACCGGGGAGCTGTTTTTT. This codes for CASSFTGELNTGELFF.